The source of this T cell receptor beta chain is a study of cytomegalovirus exposure and HLA in healthy donors. The trim removed 4 bases at V and 5 bases at J, leaving 17 bases unmatched. This CDR3 contains 19 residues. Germline V CDR1 and CDR2: SNHLY, FYNNEI. About this clone itself: What it binds is not known.

Notes on the study in general: Certain sequence variants were highly shared and formed a cluster, and this cluster was likely a sequencing artifact. Later analysis indicated greater clonal expansion among HLA-associated TCR beta chains than among equally common other chains. In an earlier analysis, about 87% or about 30%: the productive usage of most TCR beta V segments. Reportedly, HLA-A and HLA-B alleles of most subjects were accurately predicted from TCR beta.

The PCR was carried out with 60 Vbeta primers and 13 Jbeta primers. Repertoires were generated with immunoSEQ multiplex PCR, while TCRdb's copy carries only in-frame clones and drops some. The sample yields some 140,000 clones, approximately 80% seen once. This clonotype was obtained from a woman between 50 and 59 years old in good health and CMV-seropositive. What was sequenced was PBMCs. V usage is TRBV2 and J usage is TRBJ1-6; 7 bases map to TRBD1. CDR3 sequence reads: CASSAKRGDRVRDNSPLHF. The CDR3 DNA reads as TGTGCCAGCAGTGCGAAGAGGGGAGACAGGGTAAGGGATAATTCACCCCTCCACTTT.